This T cell receptor (beta chain) stems from a study of shared clonotypes between healthy human individuals. This clone was recorded only once. Antigen specificity is unknown. The repertoire was sequenced with immunoSEQ multiplex PCR; TCRdb's copy has only in-frame clones and lacks some. Among more than 2 million clones, about 95% were seen once, and the ten largest hold about 1.1%. Naive CD8 cells comprised CD45RO-negative, CCR7-positively selected cells, excluding terminally differentiated effector memory CD45RA+ cells. Findings and caveats of the study: Against clonotypes common to all four donors, non-shared ones had lower generation probabilities. Richness estimates generally favored naive over memory subsets.

The CDR3 has 13 amino acids. V was pared by 0 bases and J by 5 bases, with 8 bases between. The V gene's germline CDR1 is PRHDT and CDR2 FYEKMQ (reference sequence). Sequencing was performed on naive CD8+ T cells sorted from blood. The rearrangement links TRBV13 to TRBJ2-7; possible D gene TRBD1, 5 bases. This TCR was recovered from a man between 18 and 29 years old in good health. This CDR3 is CASSLGTENEQYF. The CDR3 DNA sequence: TGTGCCAGCAGCTTAGGGACAGAAAACGAGCAGTACTTC.